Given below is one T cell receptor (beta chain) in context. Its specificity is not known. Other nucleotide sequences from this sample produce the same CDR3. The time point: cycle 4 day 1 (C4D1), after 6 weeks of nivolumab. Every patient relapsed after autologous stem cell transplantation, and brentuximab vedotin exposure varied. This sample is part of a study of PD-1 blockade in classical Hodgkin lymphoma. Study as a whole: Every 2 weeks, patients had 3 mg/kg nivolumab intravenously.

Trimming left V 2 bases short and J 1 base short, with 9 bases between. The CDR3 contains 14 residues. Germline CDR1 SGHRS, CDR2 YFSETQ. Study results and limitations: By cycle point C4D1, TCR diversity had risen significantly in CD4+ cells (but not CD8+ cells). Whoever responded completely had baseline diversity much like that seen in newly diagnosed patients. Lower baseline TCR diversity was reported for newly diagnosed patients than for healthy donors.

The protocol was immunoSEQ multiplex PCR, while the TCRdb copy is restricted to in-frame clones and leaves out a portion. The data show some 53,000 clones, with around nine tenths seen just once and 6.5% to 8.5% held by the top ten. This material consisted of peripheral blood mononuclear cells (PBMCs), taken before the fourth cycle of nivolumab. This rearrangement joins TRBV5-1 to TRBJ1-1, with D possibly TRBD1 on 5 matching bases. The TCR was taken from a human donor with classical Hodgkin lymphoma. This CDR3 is CASSLGVGNTEAFF. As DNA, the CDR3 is TGCGCCAGCAGCTTAGGGGTGGGGAACACTGAAGCTTTCTTT.